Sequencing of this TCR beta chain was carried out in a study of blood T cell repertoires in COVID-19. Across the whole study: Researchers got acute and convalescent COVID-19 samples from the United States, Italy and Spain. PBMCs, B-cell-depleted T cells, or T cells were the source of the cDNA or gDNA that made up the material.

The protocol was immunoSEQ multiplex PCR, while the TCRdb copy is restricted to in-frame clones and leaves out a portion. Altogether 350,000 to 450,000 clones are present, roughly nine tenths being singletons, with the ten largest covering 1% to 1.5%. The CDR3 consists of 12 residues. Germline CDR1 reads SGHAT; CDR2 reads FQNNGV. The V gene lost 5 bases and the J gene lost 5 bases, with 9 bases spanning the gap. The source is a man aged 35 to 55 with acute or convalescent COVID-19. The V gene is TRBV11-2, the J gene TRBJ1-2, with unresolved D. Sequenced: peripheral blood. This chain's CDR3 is CASSPPGYGYTF. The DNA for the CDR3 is TGTGCCAGCAGCCCTCCGGGGTATGGCTACACCTTC.